This T cell receptor (beta chain) originates from a study of shared clonotypes between healthy human individuals. Clones were sequenced by immunoSEQ multiplex PCR, and TCRdb holds only the in-frame ones, with some missing. Among approximately 400,000 clones, roughly 96% were seen once, and the ten largest hold 0.32%. Trimming took off 0 bases at V and 10 bases at J, with 10 bases between the two ends. Germline V gene sequence: CDR1 SGHAT, CDR2 FQNNGV. CDR3 length: 13 amino acids. The clonotype was recovered from a man aged 25 to 40 in good health. The source material was memory CD8+ T cells sorted from blood. Subset of the sample: CD45RO+ cells pooled with CCR7-negative TemRA cells. The rearrangement uses TRBV11-2 and TRBJ2-1; the D is unclear. The CDR3 region has the DNA TGTGCCAGCAGCTTAGAAGGGCGACTGGAGCAGTTCTTC. As protein: CASSLEGRLEQFF.